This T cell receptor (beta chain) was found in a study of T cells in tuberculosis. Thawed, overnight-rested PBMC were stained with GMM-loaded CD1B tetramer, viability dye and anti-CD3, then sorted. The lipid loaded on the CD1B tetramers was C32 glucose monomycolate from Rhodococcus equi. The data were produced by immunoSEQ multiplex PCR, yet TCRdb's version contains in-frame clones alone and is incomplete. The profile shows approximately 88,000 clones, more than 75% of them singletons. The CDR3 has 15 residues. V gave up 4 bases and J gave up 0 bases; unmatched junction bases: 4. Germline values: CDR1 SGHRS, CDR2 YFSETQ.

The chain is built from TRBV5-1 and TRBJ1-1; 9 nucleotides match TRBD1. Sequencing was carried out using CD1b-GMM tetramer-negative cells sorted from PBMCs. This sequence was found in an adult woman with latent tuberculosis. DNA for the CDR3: TGCGCCAGCAGCGGGGGACAGGGTGTGAACACTGAAGCTTTCTTT. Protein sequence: CASSGGQGVNTEAFF. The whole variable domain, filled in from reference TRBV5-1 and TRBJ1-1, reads KAGVTQTPRYLIKTRGQQVTLSCSPISGHRSVSWYQQTPGQGLQFLFEYFSETQRNKGNFPGRFSGRQFSNSRSEMNVSTLELGDSALYLCASSGGQGVNTEAFFGQGTRLTVV.